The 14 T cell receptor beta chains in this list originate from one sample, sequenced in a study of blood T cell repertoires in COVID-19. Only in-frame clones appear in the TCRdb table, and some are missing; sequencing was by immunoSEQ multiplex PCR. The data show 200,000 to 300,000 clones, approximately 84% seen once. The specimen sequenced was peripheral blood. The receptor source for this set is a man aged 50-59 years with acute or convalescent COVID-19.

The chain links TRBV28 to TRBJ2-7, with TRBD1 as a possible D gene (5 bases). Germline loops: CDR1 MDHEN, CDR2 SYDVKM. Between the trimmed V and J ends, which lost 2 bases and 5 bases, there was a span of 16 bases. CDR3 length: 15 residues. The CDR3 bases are TGTGCCAGCAGTTTAGGCTTCCAGGGCAGGGACGAGCAGTACTTC. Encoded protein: CASSLGFQGRDEQYF.

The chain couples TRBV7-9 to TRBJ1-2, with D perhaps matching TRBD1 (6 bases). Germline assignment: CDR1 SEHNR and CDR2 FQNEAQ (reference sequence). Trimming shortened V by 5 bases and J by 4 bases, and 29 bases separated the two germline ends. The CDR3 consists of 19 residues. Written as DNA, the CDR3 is TGTGCCAGCAGCCGTCTGGGGGCCCGGGACCTAGCTTTCCTCTATGGCTACACCTTC. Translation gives CASSRLGARDLAFLYGYTF.

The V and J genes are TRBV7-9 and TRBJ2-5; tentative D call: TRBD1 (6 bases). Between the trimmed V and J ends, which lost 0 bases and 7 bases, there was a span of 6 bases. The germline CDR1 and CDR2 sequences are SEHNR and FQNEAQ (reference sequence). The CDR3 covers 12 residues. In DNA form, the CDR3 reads TGTGCCAGCAGCTTAGCGGACAGGACCCAGTACTTC. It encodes CASSLADRTQYF.

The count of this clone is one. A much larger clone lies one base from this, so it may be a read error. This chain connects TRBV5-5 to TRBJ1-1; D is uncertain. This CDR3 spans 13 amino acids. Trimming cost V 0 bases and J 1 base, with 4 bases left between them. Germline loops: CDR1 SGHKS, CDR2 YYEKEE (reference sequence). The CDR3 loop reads CASSLEQNTEAFF. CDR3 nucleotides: TGTGCCAGCAGCTTGGAACAGAACACTGAAGCTTTCTTT. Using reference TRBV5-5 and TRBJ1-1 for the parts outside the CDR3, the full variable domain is DAGVTQSPTHLIKTRGQQVTLRCSPISGHKSVSWYQQVLGQGPQFIFQYYEKEERGRGNFPDRFSARQFPNYSSELNVNALLLGDSALYLCASSLEQNTEAFFGQGTRLTVV.

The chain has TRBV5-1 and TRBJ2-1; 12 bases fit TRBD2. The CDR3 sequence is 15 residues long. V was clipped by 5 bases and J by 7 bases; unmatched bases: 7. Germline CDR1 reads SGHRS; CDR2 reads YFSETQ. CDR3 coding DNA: TGCGCCAGCAGTTCTAGACTAGCGGGAGTAAATGAGCAGTTCTTC. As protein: CASSSRLAGVNEQFF.

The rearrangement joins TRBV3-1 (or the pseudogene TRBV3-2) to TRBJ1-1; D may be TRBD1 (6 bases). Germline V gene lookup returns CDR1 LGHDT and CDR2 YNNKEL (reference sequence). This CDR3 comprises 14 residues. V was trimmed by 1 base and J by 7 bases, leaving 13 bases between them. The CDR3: CASSQGRGGREAFF. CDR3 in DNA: TGTGCCAGCAGCCAAGGAAGGGGGGGCCGTGAAGCTTTCTTT.

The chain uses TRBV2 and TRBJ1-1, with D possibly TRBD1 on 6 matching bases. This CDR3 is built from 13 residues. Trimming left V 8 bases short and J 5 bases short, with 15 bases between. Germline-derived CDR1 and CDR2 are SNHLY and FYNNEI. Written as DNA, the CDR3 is TGTGCCAGCCAACAGGGTGGGCGAACTGAAGCTTTCTTT. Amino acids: CASQQGGRTEAFF.

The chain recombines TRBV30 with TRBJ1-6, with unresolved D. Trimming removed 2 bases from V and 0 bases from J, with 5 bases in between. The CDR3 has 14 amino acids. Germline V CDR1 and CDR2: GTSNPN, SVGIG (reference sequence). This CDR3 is CAWSQISYNSPLHF. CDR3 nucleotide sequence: TGTGCCTGGAGTCAGATCTCCTATAATTCACCCCTCCACTTT.

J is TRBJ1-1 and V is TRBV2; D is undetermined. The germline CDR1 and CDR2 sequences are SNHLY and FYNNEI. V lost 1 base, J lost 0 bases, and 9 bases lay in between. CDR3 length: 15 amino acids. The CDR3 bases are TGTGCCAGCAGTGAAGTGGAGGTCATGAACACTGAAGCTTTCTTT. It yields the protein CASSEVEVMNTEAFF.

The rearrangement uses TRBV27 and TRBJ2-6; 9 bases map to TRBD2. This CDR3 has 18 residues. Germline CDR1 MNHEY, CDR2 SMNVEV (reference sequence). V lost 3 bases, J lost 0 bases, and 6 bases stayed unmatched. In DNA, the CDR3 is TGTGCCAGCAGTTTTATCCAGCGGGAGGTCTCTGGGGCCAACGTCCTGACTTTC. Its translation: CASSFIQREVSGANVLTF.

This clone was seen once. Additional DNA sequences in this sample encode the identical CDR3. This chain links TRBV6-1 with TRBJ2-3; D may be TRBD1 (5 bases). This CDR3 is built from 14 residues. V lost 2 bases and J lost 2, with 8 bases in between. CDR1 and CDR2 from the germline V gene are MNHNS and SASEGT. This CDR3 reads CASSEQGSTDTQYF. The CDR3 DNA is TGTGCCAGCAGTGAACAGGGTTCCACAGATACGCAGTATTTT.

Here the CDR3 DNA reads TGTGCCAGCAGCTTGCGACAGGGCTCCTATGGCTACACCTTC. Its translation is CASSLRQGSYGYTF. The chain couples TRBV9 to TRBJ1-2; TRBD1 matches at 7 bases. Trimming cost V 4 bases and J 4 bases; bases outside gene matches: 7. Germline lookup yields CDR1 SGDLS and CDR2 YYNGEE. This CDR3 is 14 amino acids long.

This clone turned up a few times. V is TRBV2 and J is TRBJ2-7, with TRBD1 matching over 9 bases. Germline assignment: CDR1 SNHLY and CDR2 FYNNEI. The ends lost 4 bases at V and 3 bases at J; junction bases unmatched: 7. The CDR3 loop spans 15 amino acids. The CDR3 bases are TGTGCCAGCAGTGGGACCGGGACAGGGATCTACGAGCAGTACTTC. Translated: CASSGTGTGIYEQYF. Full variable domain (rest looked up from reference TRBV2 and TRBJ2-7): EPEVTQTPSHQVTQMGQEVILRCVPISNHLYFYWYRQILGQKVEFLVSFYNNEISEKSEIFDDQFSVERPDGSNFTLKIRSTKLEDSAMYFCASSGTGTGIYEQYFGPGTRLTVT.

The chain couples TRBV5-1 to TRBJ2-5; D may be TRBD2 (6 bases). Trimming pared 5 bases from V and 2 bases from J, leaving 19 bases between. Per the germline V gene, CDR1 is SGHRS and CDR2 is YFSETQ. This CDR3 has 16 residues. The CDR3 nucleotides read TGCGCCAGCAGTTCATACGGGGGACTCAAACAAGAGACCCAGTACTTC. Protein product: CASSSYGGLKQETQYF.